One sample yielded the 5 T cell receptor beta chains listed below, sequenced in a study of T cells after yellow fever vaccination. MiXCR was run by TCRdb on the 5' RACE reads, yielding one entry per CDR3 protein. The profile shows hundreds of thousands of distinct CDR3 sequences, under 7.5% of them singletons. The sample was PBMCs, taken 5 days after the yellow fever booster vaccination. The receptors shown here come from a man aged 25-40 years who received the YFV17D yellow fever vaccine.

There are many counts of this clonotype. J is TRBJ2-7 and V is TRBV20-1; 10 bases agree with TRBD1. V lost 0 bases to trimming and J lost 3 bases; unmatched junction nucleotides: 11. This CDR3 contains 17 residues. Germline lookup yields CDR1 DFQATT and CDR2 SNEGSKA (reference sequence). In DNA form, the CDR3 reads TGCAGTGCTAGAGAATTCTGGGACAGGGGATTAGTCTACGAGCAGTACTTC. This gives the protein CSAREFWDRGLVYEQYF.

This clonotype was seen a handful of times. The chain has TRBV2 and TRBJ2-3; 7 bases line up with TRBD2. The CDR3 runs to 13 residues. The germline V gene encodes CDR1 SNHLY and CDR2 FYNNEI. V was pared by 8 bases and J by 3 bases, with 5 bases of the junction left unmatched. The chain's CDR3 is CASRERETDTQYF. CDR3 sequence (DNA): TGTGCCAGCCGCGAGCGGGAAACAGATACGCAGTATTTT. The full variable domain, its missing parts supplied by reference TRBV2 and TRBJ2-3, is EPEVTQTPSHQVTQMGQEVILRCVPISNHLYFYWYRQILGQKVEFLVSFYNNEISEKSEIFDDQFSVERPDGSNFTLKIRSTKLEDSAMYFCASRERETDTQYFGPGTRLTVL.

A few counts support this clonotype. J is TRBJ1-2 and V is TRBV27; TRBD1 matches at 7 bases. Germline CDR1 and CDR2: MNHEY and SMNVEV (reference sequence). CDR3 length equals 13 residues. V was pared by 3 bases and J by 8 bases, with 6 bases of the junction left unmatched. DNA for the CDR3: TGTGCCAGCAGTTTCGCCCCAGGGGGAGGCTACACCTTC. It codes for CASSFAPGGGYTF.

This clonotype showed up many times. The chain combines TRBV12-3 or TRBV12-4 with TRBJ1-1, with D uncertain. The germline V and J ends were trimmed by 6 bases and 11 bases, with 16 bases remaining between them. The CDR3 sequence is 12 residues long. The CDR3 protein is CASSLTERSAFF. As DNA, the CDR3 is TGTGCCAGCAGCCTAACGGAGCGTAGTGCTTTCTTT.

This clonotype occurred a few times. The chain employs TRBV4-3 and TRBJ2-5; TRBD1 might be the D (6 bases). This CDR3 contains 15 residues. V was trimmed by 0 bases and J by 4 bases, leaving 12 bases between them. Germline CDR1 and CDR2: LGHNA and YSLEER. For the CDR3, the DNA is TGCGCCAGCAGCCAAGAGGCCAGGGGCCCAGAGACCCAGTACTTC. Its translation: CASSQEARGPETQYF.